This T cell receptor (beta chain) was found in a study of OX40 agonist ivuxolimab in advanced cancers. Study context: Every 2 weeks, patients got intravenous ivuxolimab at one of six dose levels (0.01-10 mg/kg). Partial responses were recorded for three patients, including one with hepatocellular carcinoma and two with cutaneous melanoma.

TCRdb's copy holds only in-frame clones and misses some; the assay was immunoSEQ multiplex PCR. The data contain tens of thousands of clones, 91% of them singletons. Deletions cut 3 bases from V and 5 bases from J, with 11 bases between. The CDR3 runs to 13 residues. Per the germline V gene, CDR1 is GTSNPN and CDR2 is SVGIG (reference sequence). Points from the study as a whole: Expanded clones were, on average, more numerous among CD8+ T cells than CD4+. Among patients with partial responses at 0.1-3.0 mg/kg, clonal expansion was among the lowest.

On this clone: Its antigen is currently unknown.

This sample comprised CD4+ or CD8+ T cells sorted from blood, obtained in a trial of the OX40 agonist ivuxolimab. The V gene is TRBV30, the J gene TRBJ1-5; the D gene is possibly TRBD1 (5 bases). The sequence was obtained from an adult with an advanced solid tumor such as melanoma, head and neck, liver or kidney cancer. In DNA, the CDR3 is TGTGCCTGGAGCGGCGGGGGGGATCAGCCCCAGCATTTT. Amino acids: CAWSGGGDQPQHF.